Below, 22 T cell receptor beta chains from the same sample are listed, as sequenced in a study of blood T cell repertoires in COVID-19. The data were produced by immunoSEQ multiplex PCR, yet TCRdb's version contains in-frame clones alone and is incomplete. The table lists some 200,000 clones, 87% of them singletons. Sequenced input: peripheral blood. Receptors originate from a man aged 18 to 30 with active or convalescent COVID-19.

This clone has just a few counts. Other nucleotide sequences in the sample specify the same CDR3. This chain joins TRBV2 and TRBJ1-5; possibly TRBD1 for D (5 bases). CDR1 is SNHLY and CDR2 is FYNNEI in the germline V gene. The V gene lost 6 bases and the J gene lost 7 bases, with 13 bases spanning the gap. The CDR3 extends over 13 amino acids. The CDR3 sequence: CASSPPRGQPQHF. In DNA form, the CDR3 reads TGTGCCAGCAGCCCCCCCCGGGGGCAGCCCCAGCATTTT.

This chain connects TRBV6-5 to TRBJ2-1; 10 nucleotides align to TRBD1. The CDR3 sequence is 13 residues long. The junction had 2 bases not matched to a gene; V was cut back by 6 bases and J by 6 bases. Per the germline V gene, CDR1 is MNHEY and CDR2 is SVGAGI. CDR3 sequence (DNA): TGTGCCAGCAGCCGGGACAGGGGCAATGAGCAGTTCTTC. Protein: CASSRDRGNEQFF.

The chain couples TRBV28 to TRBJ2-7, with 12 bases that match TRBD1. The V and J ends lost 7 bases and 6 bases, in that order; junction bases with no gene match: 10. In germline, CDR1 is MDHEN, CDR2 SYDVKM. The CDR3 has 15 amino acids. CDR3 sequence reads: CASTGDRGRLGEQYV. CDR3 DNA: TGTGCCAGCACCGGGGACAGGGGGCGCCTCGGCGAGCAGTACGTC.

The CDR3 region is CASTPPGLPNTEAFF. In nucleotides, the CDR3 is TGTGCCAGCACCCCTCCAGGGCTACCGAACACTGAAGCTTTCTTT. J is TRBJ1-1 and V is TRBV27, with D tentatively TRBD1 (5 bases). This CDR3 is built from 15 residues. Between the trimmed V and J ends, which lost 7 bases and 1 base, there was a span of 16 bases. Germline CDR1 and CDR2: MNHEY and SMNVEV (reference sequence).

The chain has TRBV6-2 or TRBV6-3 and TRBJ2-1, with 8 bases fitting TRBD1. This CDR3 is 13 amino acids long. The germline V gene has CDR1 MNHEY and CDR2 SVGEGT. The V and J ends lost 6 bases and 4 bases, in that order; junction bases with no gene match: 2. The CDR3 DNA reads as TGTGCCAGCAGCTGGACAGGGTACAATGAGCAGTTCTTC. This sequence encodes CASSWTGYNEQFF.

The V gene is TRBV5-6, the J gene TRBJ1-2; 9 positions agree with TRBD1. V shed 0 bases, J shed 5 bases, and the junction held 2 bases outside the gene matches. This CDR3 contains 14 residues. CDR1 SGHDT and CDR2 YYEEEE come from the germline V gene. The CDR3 protein is CASSLGDRVYGYTF. CDR3 coding DNA: TGTGCCAGCAGCTTGGGGGACAGGGTATATGGCTACACCTTC.

This clone is a singleton in its sample. The chain joins TRBV6-4 to TRBJ1-2, with D maybe TRBD1 (5 bases). In germline, CDR1 is MRHNA, CDR2 SNTAGT. The CDR3 is made up of 14 amino acids. Deletions cut 0 bases from V and 4 bases from J, with 9 bases between. The CDR3 DNA sequence: TGTGCCAGCAGTGACTCGCAGGGCGGCTATGGCTACACCTTC. This translates into CASSDSQGGYGYTF.

The V and J genes are TRBV28 and TRBJ2-7; D ambiguous. This CDR3 has 12 residues. V lost 3 bases, J lost 6 bases, and 9 bases lay in between. CDR1 is MDHEN and CDR2 is SYDVKM in the germline V gene. The CDR3 loop is CASSFALREQYV. The CDR3 DNA reads as TGTGCCAGCAGTTTTGCCCTACGCGAGCAGTACGTC.

V usage is TRBV4-1 and J usage is TRBJ2-1; 7 nucleotides line up with TRBD1. Trimming cost V 4 bases and J 7 bases; bases outside gene matches: 4. This CDR3 spans 13 amino acids. Germline CDR1 is MGHRA and CDR2 is YSYEKL. As DNA, the CDR3 is TGCGCCAGCAGCCCGGGGACAGCAAATGAGCAGTTCTTC. Translated: CASSPGTANEQFF.

This clone was found once. This chain connects TRBV4-1 to TRBJ2-4; tentative D call: TRBD2 (6 bases). The CDR3 spans 18 residues. In germline, CDR1 is MGHRA, CDR2 YSYEKL. Trimming left V 0 bases short and J 1 base short, with 16 bases between. As DNA, the CDR3 is TGCGCCAGCAGCCAAGAGGGCGGGGACCTTACTGCCAAAAACATTCAGTACTTC. Its translation: CASSQEGGDLTAKNIQYF.

This sequence joins TRBV5-1 and TRBJ1-3; D remains ambiguous. The germline CDR1 and CDR2 sequences are SGHRS and YFSETQ. The CDR3 has 16 residues. With 0 bases removed from V and 2 bases from J, the gap between germline ends came to 12 bases. This chain's CDR3 is CASSLEGGGTGNTIYF. In nucleotides, the CDR3 is TGCGCCAGCAGCTTGGAGGGCGGAGGAACTGGAAACACCATATATTTT. The variable domain in full, completed from reference TRBV5-1 and TRBJ1-3, reads KAGVTQTPRYLIKTRGQQVTLSCSPISGHRSVSWYQQTPGQGLQFLFEYFSETQRNKGNFPGRFSGRQFSNSRSEMNVSTLELGDSALYLCASSLEGGGTGNTIYFGEGSWLTVV.

The chain employs TRBV10-3 and TRBJ2-1; a possible D gene is TRBD2 (6 bases). Germline-derived CDR1 and CDR2 are ENHRY and SYGVKD. Trimming removed 4 bases from V and 5 bases from J, with 12 bases in between. The CDR3 is 14 amino acids. The CDR3 is CAISGGRMNNEQFF. The CDR3 DNA follows: TGTGCCATCAGTGGGGGGAGGATGAACAATGAGCAGTTCTTC.

The chain carries TRBV7-2 and TRBJ2-1; weak D call: TRBD1 (7 bases). The CDR3 sequence is 13 residues long. V was pared by 5 bases and J by 8 bases, with 13 bases between. The germline V gene has CDR1 SGHTA and CDR2 FQGNSA. CDR3 sequence (DNA): TGTGCCAGCAGCACCCAGGGGGGTTATGAGCAGTTCTTC. Translation gives CASSTQGGYEQFF.

The rearrangement links TRBV6-2 or TRBV6-3 to TRBJ1-1; 7 bases line up with TRBD1. Germline CDR1 and CDR2: MNHEY and SVGEGT. V lost 2 bases, J lost 8 bases, and 2 bases stayed unmatched. This CDR3 contains 12 residues. CDR3 sequence: CASSYPTGEAFF. CDR3 DNA: TGTGCCAGCAGTTACCCGACAGGGGAAGCTTTCTTT.

This chain joins TRBV6-2 or TRBV6-3 and TRBJ2-3; D not resolved. Germline values: CDR1 MNHEY, CDR2 SVGEGT. The ends were cut back, 0 bases at V and 6 bases at J, with 13 bases in the middle. The CDR3 runs 15 residues. CDR3 protein: CASSYSSPGPDTQYF. The CDR3 region has the DNA TGTGCCAGCAGTTACTCGAGTCCGGGTCCGGATACGCAGTATTTT.

The chain carries TRBV11-3 and TRBJ2-1; the D gene is possibly TRBD2 (7 bases). V lost 5 bases to trimming and J lost 9 bases, with 20 bases between them. Germline V gene sequence: CDR1 SGHNT, CDR2 YENEEA. This CDR3 comprises 15 residues. The CDR3 nucleotides read TGTGCCAGCAGCCCCCGCGGGGGCGGAGGGTTTGAGCAGTTCTTC. It codes for CASSPRGGGGFEQFF.

This rearrangement joins TRBV2 to TRBJ1-1, with TRBD1 matching over 7 bases. J lost 5 bases, V lost 4 bases, and 4 bases had no gene match. This CDR3 is built from 13 residues. Germline V gives CDR1 SNHLY, CDR2 FYNNEI. The CDR3 here is CASSAGQQTEAFF. DNA of the CDR3: TGTGCCAGCAGTGCGGGACAGCAAACTGAAGCTTTCTTT.

V is TRBV7-2 and J is TRBJ2-1; D may be TRBD2 (5 bases). The germline gives CDR1 SGHTA, CDR2 FQGNSA. This CDR3 has 12 amino acids. The germline V and J ends were trimmed by 8 bases and 8 bases, with 13 bases remaining between them. The CDR3 loop reads CASGSKIYEQFF. The CDR3, as DNA: TGTGCCAGCGGGAGTAAGATCTATGAGCAGTTCTTC.

The CDR3: CSVDSLQETQYF. The CDR3 coding sequence is TGCAGCGTGGACAGCCTCCAAGAGACCCAGTACTTC. The chain is built from TRBV29-1 and TRBJ2-5; a possible D gene is TRBD1 (6 bases). Germline loops: CDR1 SQVTM, CDR2 ANQGSEA. V gave up 6 bases and J gave up 1 base, with 9 bases separating them. CDR3 length: 12 residues.

V gene TRBV11-3 combines with J gene TRBJ2-7; 7 positions agree with TRBD1. The V gene's germline CDR1 is SGHNT and CDR2 YENEEA. Germline trimming cut 0 bases from V and 7 bases from J; bases unmatched to any gene: 12. The CDR3 consists of 16 residues. DNA for the CDR3: TGTGCCAGCAGCTTAGAGGCAGGGGGAACCTCCTGGGAGCAGTACTTC. Translating gives CASSLEAGGTSWEQYF.

The chain is built from TRBV2 and TRBJ1-4; D is perhaps TRBD1 (5 bases). The CDR3 is 16 amino acids. In germline, CDR1 is SNHLY, CDR2 FYNNEI. The ends were cut back, 10 bases at V and 5 bases at J, with 23 bases in the middle. The CDR3 coding sequence is TGTGCCACCATGAAGGGGTCGGGGAGGGCAAATGAAAAACTGTTTTTT. It specifies CATMKGSGRANEKLFF.

DNA for the CDR3: TGTGCCATCAGTGAGTCGACAGGGGCGCGTCAGCCCCAGCATTTT. This sequence encodes CAISESTGARQPQHF. The V gene is TRBV10-3, the J gene TRBJ1-5, with 8 bases aligning to TRBD1. The CDR3 loop spans 15 amino acids. Unmatched junction bases numbered 4, after V lost 0 bases and J lost 6 bases. Germline V CDR1 and CDR2: ENHRY, SYGVKD.